This TCR beta chain was sequenced during a study of shared clonotypes between healthy human individuals. Trimming cost V 4 bases and J 2 bases, with 9 bases left between them. The CDR3 is 13 amino acids. Germline V CDR1 and CDR2: MNHEY, SVGAGI. Positive CCR7 selection of CD45RO-negative cells yielded the naive CD8 cells, and terminally differentiated effector memory CD45RA+ cells were excluded. Measured with immunoSEQ multiplex PCR; TCRdb has only the in-frame clones, and not every one. The sample lists some 2.1 million clones, over 85% occurring once. The V call is TRBV6-5, the J call TRBJ2-7; D is perhaps TRBD1 (6 bases). Sequences were obtained from naive CD8+ T cells sorted from blood. This clonotype originated in a man between 18 and 29 years old in good health. CDR3 sequence reads: CASSSGHPYEQYF. For the CDR3, the DNA is TGTGCCAGCAGTTCGGGACACCCCTACGAGCAGTACTTC.